This is a list of T cell receptor beta chains from one sample in a study of Tregs in tolerant kidney transplant recipients. TCRdb's table, derived via immunoSEQ multiplex PCR, lists solely in-frame clones and lacks some. The table includes tens of thousands of clones, about 90% detected once. The sequenced sample consisted of Tregs from blood. The receptors shown here come from a human donor in good health. CDR3s include the opening cysteine and the closing phenylalanine or tryptophan. A D gene is named only where the DNA matches it firmly. The size entry is marked missing in some rows and otherwise reads once, few, many or a size class.

CASSSPLSHSPLHF TGTGCCAGCAGCTCCCCACTTTCCCATTCACCCCTCCACTTT TRBV7-9 - TRBJ1-6 -
CASRGRGTRKAYEQYF TGTGCCAGCAGGGGGCGAGGGACACGGAAGGCCTACGAGCAGTACTTC TRBV28 once TRBJ2-7 -
CASSLSGGETQYF TGTGCCAGCAGCCTAAGTGGGGGGGAGACCCAGTACTTC TRBV9 - TRBJ2-5 -
CASRGRNSSEGTEAFF TGTGCCAGCAGAGGCAGGAATAGTTCTGAGGGCACTGAAGCTTTCTTT TRBV21-1 - TRBJ1-1 -
CASSLARGGSDTQYF TGTGCCAGCAGCTTGGCTCGGGGGGGATCCGATACGCAGTATTTT TRBV11-2 - TRBJ2-3 TRBD2
CASSQGQGARGWANVLTF TGTGCCAGCAGTCAGGGACAGGGGGCTCGTGGATGGGCCAACGTCCTGACTTTC TRBV7-9 - TRBJ2-6 TRBD1
CASKGANSNQPQHF TGTGCCAGCAAGGGGGCGAATAGCAATCAGCCCCAGCATTTT TRBV6-5 - TRBJ1-5 TRBD1
CASSLVRYNEQFF TGTGCCAGCAGCTTAGTGAGGTACAATGAGCAGTTCTTC TRBV11-3 - TRBJ2-1 -
CASSGGLANYEQYF TGCGCCAGCAGCGGTGGACTAGCCAACTACGAGCAGTACTTC TRBV5-1 - TRBJ2-7 TRBD2
CASSFLAEAFF TGTGCCAGTAGTTTCCTGGCTGAAGCTTTCTTT TRBV19 few TRBJ1-1 -
CSVETPSADTQYF TGCAGCGTTGAAACCCCTTCAGCAGATACGCAGTATTTT TRBV29-1 - TRBJ2-3 -
CASSGGQGIGEKLFF TGCGCCAGCAGCGGAGGACAGGGGATTGGAGAAAAACTGTTTTTT TRBV5-1 - TRBJ1-4 TRBD1
CASSEVPRDTQYF TGTGCCAGCAGTGAAGTGCCCCGCGATACGCAGTATTTT TRBV2 once TRBJ2-3 -
CASSLQPGQGAYEQYF TGTGCCAGCAGCTTACAGCCGGGACAGGGAGCCTACGAGCAGTACTTC TRBV5-5 once TRBJ2-7 TRBD1
CSVERFGPPMSKNIQYF TGCAGCGTTGAAAGGTTCGGACCTCCCATGTCCAAAAACATTCAGTACTTC TRBV29-1 once TRBJ2-4 -
CASSTGLLTYNEQFF TGTGCCAGTAGTACGGGACTGCTCACCTACAATGAGCAGTTCTTC TRBV19 - TRBJ2-1 -